Following are 17 T cell receptor beta chains from one sample sequenced in a study of molecular identifiers for immune sequencing clone quantification. A single record per CDR3 protein comes from TCRdb applying MiXCR to the PCR reads. The sample gives 38,000 or so distinct CDR3 sequences, roughly 20% of which show up once; about 6.7% is in the top ten. Sequencing was done on a sample of naive CD8+ T cells from blood, with Jurkat cell RNA spiked in. The subset denotes: FACS-sorted CD8+CD4-CCR7+CD45RA+ naive T cells. The receptor source for this set is a human donor in good health. Some libraries in this study had Jurkat cell RNA spiked in.

V usage is TRBV7-2 and J usage is TRBJ2-5; D is unresolved. Trimming took off 6 bases at V and 5 bases at J, with 19 bases between the two ends. The CDR3 contains 15 residues. Looked up from germline, CDR1 is SGHTA and CDR2 is FQGNSA. The DNA of the CDR3 is TGTGCCAGCAGATCTATCATGCCGCGGTGGGAGACCCAGTACTTC. Encoded protein: CASRSIMPRWETQYF.

With respect to this clonotype: One end of the junction is discordant with germline, which a read error may explain. The J gene is TRBJ2-7, the V gene TRBV27; the match to TRBD2 covers 11 bases. CDR1 is MNHEY, CDR2 SMNVEV, per germline (reference sequence). CDR3 length equals 16 residues. CDR3: CASSHLLAGDLYEQYF. CDR3 DNA sequence: TGTGCTAGCAGTCACCTACTAGCGGGAGACCTCTACGAGCAGTACTTC.

Note on this clonotype: The junction and the germline gene differ at one end; a read error may be behind it. CDR3 region: CASSEQGGIQYF. The CDR3 nucleotides read TGTGCTAGCAGCGAACAGGGGGGCATTCAGTACTTC. The V call is TRBV7-7, the J call TRBJ2-4; 8 positions agree with TRBD1. Per germline, CDR1 SSHAT and CDR2 FNYEAQ (reference sequence). This CDR3 is built from 12 residues.

The chain links TRBV19 to TRBJ2-5; possible D gene TRBD1, 5 bases. V was cut by 10 bases and J by 2 bases, with 14 bases left in between. The CDR3 covers 13 residues. The germline CDR1 and CDR2 sequences are LNHDA and SQIVND (reference sequence). CDR3 sequence reads: CATLGRLQETQYF. The CDR3 DNA reads as TGTGCCACTTTGGGGCGGCTACAAGAGACCCAGTACTTC.

This clonotype has a count of ten or more. This chain uses TRBV4-3 with TRBJ2-6; D gene ambiguous. Germline CDR1 reads LGHNA; CDR2 reads YSLEER. This CDR3 region has 16 residues. The V and J ends lost 3 bases and 0 bases respectively, with 9 bases between them. Written as DNA, the CDR3 is TGCGCCAGCAGCCATACCAGAGTCTCTGGGGCCAACGTCCTGACTTTC. The encoded protein is CASSHTRVSGANVLTF.

The chain employs TRBV19 and TRBJ2-7, with D tentatively TRBD1 (6 bases). Germline V lookup: CDR1 LNHDA, CDR2 SQIVND (reference sequence). The CDR3 is 14 residues long. Trimming shortened V by 9 bases and J by 7 bases, and 22 bases separated the two germline ends. This chain's CDR3 is CASTPGQKVGEQYF. The CDR3, as DNA: TGTGCCAGCACTCCGGGACAAAAGGTTGGGGAGCAGTACTTC.

This clonotype was recorded many times. Here the CDR3 DNA reads TGTGCCAGCAGTGGGGACTGGGCCTACAATGAGCAGTTCTTC. This encodes CASSGDWAYNEQFF. The chain uses TRBV6-5 and TRBJ2-1, with D perhaps matching TRBD2 (6 bases). The V end lost 5 bases, the J end lost 2 bases, and 10 bases lay between the germline ends. CDR1 and CDR2 (germline): MNHEY, SVGAGI. The CDR3 runs to 14 residues.

The chain combines TRBV24-1 with TRBJ2-7; 12 bases are shared with TRBD2. Germline CDR1 KGHDR, CDR2 SFDVKD. Trimming at V came to 4 bases and at J to 1 base, leaving 7 bases not matched to a gene. There are 17 residues in the CDR3. In DNA, the CDR3 is TGTGCCACCAGTGACTCTAGCGGGAGGGCTCCTTCCTACGAGCAGTACTTC. Protein: CATSDSSGRAPSYEQYF.

Ten or more counts support this clonotype. The CDR3 nucleotides are TGCGCCAGCAGCCCCAGGGGGCTCGATGGAGAGACCCAGTACTTC. Its translation is CASSPRGLDGETQYF. The chain employs TRBV4-1 and TRBJ2-5; the match to TRBD1 covers 8 bases. The V and J ends lost 4 bases and 4 bases, in that order; junction bases with no gene match: 8. This CDR3 has 15 residues. Germline V lookup: CDR1 MGHRA, CDR2 YSYEKL.

V usage is TRBV7-9 and J usage is TRBJ2-7; a possible D gene is TRBD2 (5 bases). V gave up 4 bases and J gave up 5 bases, with 12 bases separating them. Germline V gene lookup returns CDR1 SEHNR and CDR2 FQNEAQ (reference sequence). The CDR3 loop spans 13 amino acids. This CDR3 reads CASSWGVPDEQYF. As DNA, the CDR3 is TGTGCCAGCAGCTGGGGAGTCCCGGACGAGCAGTACTTC.

This clonotype was seen many times. The chain carries TRBV3-1 and TRBJ2-5; 8 positions agree with TRBD2. V shed 3 bases, J shed 5 bases, and the junction held 14 bases outside the gene matches. There are 17 residues in the CDR3. Germline V gene lookup returns CDR1 LGHDT and CDR2 YNNKEL (reference sequence). The CDR3, as DNA: TGTGCCAGCAGCCAGGGGACTAGGGCACTCGGTTCGGAGACCCAGTACTTC. Residues: CASSQGTRALGSETQYF.

This clonotype showed up just a few times. Here the CDR3 reads CASSPETSSNEQFF. The CDR3 nucleotides read TGTGCCAGCAGCCCCGAGACTAGTTCCAATGAGCAGTTCTTC. The V call is TRBV13, the J call TRBJ2-1, with D possibly matching TRBD2 (6 bases). Germline CDR1 reads PRHDT; CDR2 reads FYEKMQ (reference sequence). The CDR3 runs 14 residues. With 5 bases removed from V and 6 bases from J, the gap between germline ends came to 14 bases. The whole variable domain, remainder taken from reference TRBV13 and TRBJ2-1, is AAGVIQSPRHLIKEKRETATLKCYPIPRHDTVYWYQQGPGQDPQFLISFYEKMQSDKGSIPDRFSAQQFSDYHSELNMSSLELGDSALYFCASSPETSSNEQFFGPGTRLTVL.

The J gene is TRBJ1-1, the V gene TRBV7-9; D uncertain. Germline V gives CDR1 SEHNR, CDR2 FQNEAQ (reference sequence). Trimming removed 0 bases from V and 7 bases from J, with 12 bases in between. The length of the CDR3 is 14 residues. The DNA of the CDR3 is TGTGCCAGCAGCTTAGCGCGGTGGGAGGGTGAAGCTTTCTTT. This gives the protein CASSLARWEGEAFF. The variable domain in full, completed from reference TRBV7-9 and TRBJ1-1, reads DTGVSQNPRHKITKRGQNVTFRCDPISEHNRLYWYRQTLGQGPEFLTYFQNEAQLEKSRLLSDRFSAERPKGSFSTLEIQRTEQGDSAMYLCASSLARWEGEAFFGQGTRLTVV.

Ten or more counts support this clonotype. This sequence joins TRBV19 and TRBJ2-7; a weak D match, TRBD1 (5 bases). Germline lookup yields CDR1 LNHDA and CDR2 SQIVND (reference sequence). Deletions cut 9 bases from V and 4 bases from J, with 10 bases between. This CDR3 comprises 11 residues. CDR3 sequence: CASTQGYEQYF. CDR3 DNA: TGTGCCAGCACGCAGGGTTACGAGCAGTACTTC.

The chain carries TRBV6-1 and TRBJ2-7; the match to TRBD2 covers 12 bases. Per the germline V gene, CDR1 is MNHNS and CDR2 is SASEGT. The V segment lost 2 bases and the J segment 6 bases; nucleotides outside the gene matches: 8. The CDR3 has 16 amino acids. CDR3 loop: CASSESLAGGACEQYF. The CDR3 DNA sequence: TGTGCCAGCAGTGAATCACTAGCGGGAGGTGCCTGCGAGCAGTACTTC.

Only a few counts were recorded for this clonotype. The chain recombines TRBV7-3 with TRBJ2-1; a possible D gene is TRBD2 (5 bases). The CDR3 extends over 16 amino acids. Germline CDR1 SGHTA, CDR2 FQGTGA. V dropped 3 bases and J dropped 10 bases, with 22 bases sitting between them. CDR3 in DNA: TGTGCCAGCAGCTTCGAGCTCTCAACTAGTCAATCCGAGCAGTTCTTC. This codes for CASSFELSTSQSEQFF.

This clonotype came up a few times. The rearrangement joins TRBV11-2 to TRBJ2-3; 14 bases agree with TRBD2. Germline-derived CDR1 and CDR2 are SGHAT and FQNNGV. The CDR3 is 20 amino acids. With 1 base clipped from V and 3 bases from J, the junction kept 12 bases outside the gene matches. Here the CDR3 reads CASSLGYPGLAGVGTDTQYF. The CDR3 DNA sequence: TGTGCCAGCAGCTTAGGGTACCCGGGACTAGCGGGAGTCGGGACAGATACGCAGTATTTT.